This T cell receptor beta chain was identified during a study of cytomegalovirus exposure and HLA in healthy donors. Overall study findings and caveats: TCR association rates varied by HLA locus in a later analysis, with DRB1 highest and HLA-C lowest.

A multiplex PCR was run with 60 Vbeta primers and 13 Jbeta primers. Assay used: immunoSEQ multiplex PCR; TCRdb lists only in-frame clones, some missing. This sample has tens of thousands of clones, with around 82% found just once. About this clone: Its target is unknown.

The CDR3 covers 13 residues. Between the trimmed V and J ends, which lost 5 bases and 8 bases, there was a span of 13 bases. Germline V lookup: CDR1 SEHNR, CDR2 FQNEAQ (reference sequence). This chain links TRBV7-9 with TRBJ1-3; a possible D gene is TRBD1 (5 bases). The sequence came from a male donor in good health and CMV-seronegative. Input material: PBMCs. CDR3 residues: CASSTTGGDTIYF. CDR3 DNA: TGTGCCAGCAGCACCACAGGCGGGGACACCATATATTTT.